Below, 31 T cell receptor beta chains from the same sample are listed, as sequenced in a study of blood T cell repertoires in COVID-19 (TCRdb year 2020). Library prep was done by the immunoSEQ multiplex PCR assay. As stored in TCRdb, this immuneACCESS dataset retains in-frame rearrangements with V and J assigned. A fraction of the clones does not appear; measured against another copy, unresolved V genes explain less than half of the discrepancy, and the remainder lacks a known reason. Recorded for this sample are 150,000 or so clones; roughly nine tenths of them occurred a single time. The ten top clones hold more than 25% of the sample. Source material: peripheral blood. The origin of the receptors is a man between 60 and 70 years old with acute or convalescent COVID-19.

V is TRBV5-8 and J is TRBJ1-6, with 8 bases identical to TRBD1. Germline V CDR1 and CDR2: SGHTS, YDEGEE. With V trimmed by 4 bases and J by 7 bases, 4 bases remained unmatched. The CDR3 has 14 residues. The DNA for the CDR3 is TGTGCCAGCAGCATCAGGGGGCGGAATTCACCCCTCCACTTT. It specifies CASSIRGRNSPLHF.

This clone appeared once. The chain is built from TRBV15 and TRBJ1-2, with TRBD1 matching 7 bases. Germline V CDR1 and CDR2: LNHNV, YYDKDF (reference sequence). V lost 1 base, J lost 3 bases, and 8 bases stayed unmatched. CDR3 length equals 16 residues. The CDR3 region has the DNA TGTGCCACCAGCAGAGGGACCCGACAGGGCCACTATGGCTACACCTTC. Translated: CATSRGTRQGHYGYTF.

The CDR3 DNA follows: TGTGCCACCAGTGAGGCCGGACATTCCGGGCGGTACTTC. Encoded protein: CATSEAGHSGRYF. The chain combines TRBV24-1 with TRBJ2-7, with D possibly matching TRBD1 (5 bases). V lost 4 bases and J 12 bases, leaving 18 bases between the germline ends. Germline V lookup: CDR1 KGHDR, CDR2 SFDVKD. The CDR3 runs 13 residues.

J is TRBJ1-4 and V is TRBV10-3; 7 bases match TRBD1. V shed 2 bases and J 3 bases; nucleotides not matched to a gene: 0. The CDR3 length is 14 residues. Germline V gene data show CDR1 as ENHRY and CDR2 as SYGVKD. CDR3 residues: CAISEGQANEKLFF. For the CDR3, the DNA is TGTGCCATCAGTGAGGGACAGGCTAATGAAAAACTGTTTTTT.

The V and J genes are TRBV4-1 and TRBJ2-6; 7 nucleotides match TRBD2. CDR1 and CDR2 from the germline V gene are MGHRA and YSYEKL. The CDR3 runs 17 residues. Unmatched junction bases numbered 7, after V lost 4 bases and J lost 1 base. The CDR3 DNA reads TGCGCCAGCAGCCTTGGACTAGTTCCGTCTGGGGCCAACGTCCTGACTTTC. Its translation: CASSLGLVPSGANVLTF.

The chain combines TRBV30 with TRBJ2-5, with 9 bases fitting TRBD2. Unmatched junction bases numbered 13, after V lost 2 bases and J lost 3 bases. CDR1 and CDR2 from the germline V gene are GTSNPN and SVGIG (reference sequence). There are 17 residues in the CDR3. CDR3 residues: CAWSRKTPSGVEETQYF. The CDR3 DNA is TGTGCCTGGAGTAGGAAGACTCCTAGCGGGGTTGAAGAGACCCAGTACTTC.

The rearrangement uses TRBV5-8 and TRBJ1-6; no clear D. Germline assignment: CDR1 SGHTS and CDR2 YDEGEE. V dropped 3 bases and J dropped 0 bases, with 10 bases sitting between them. The CDR3 is 16 residues long. The CDR3 here is CASSSARSSYNSPLHF. DNA for the CDR3: TGTGCCAGCAGCTCCGCCCGGAGCTCCTATAATTCACCCCTCCACTTT.

V usage is TRBV10-3 and J usage is TRBJ1-1; D not certain. Germline-derived CDR1 and CDR2 are ENHRY and SYGVKD. This CDR3 region has 12 residues. V lost 7 bases and J 4 bases, leaving 10 bases between the germline ends. CDR3 bases: TGTGCCATCAATGGGGAGGGCACTGAAGCTTTCTTT. Residues: CAINGEGTEAFF.

The chain uses TRBV3-1 (or the pseudogene TRBV3-2) and TRBJ2-1; 16 bases map to TRBD2. The CDR3 is 18 amino acids. Germline V gives CDR1 LGHDT, CDR2 YNNKEL (reference sequence). The V segment lost 5 bases and the J segment 2 bases; nucleotides outside the gene matches: 6. The DNA for the CDR3 is TGTGCCAGCAGCGAGGGACTAGCGGGAGGGCCGCCCTACAATGAGCAGTTCTTC. The encoded protein is CASSEGLAGGPPYNEQFF.

J is TRBJ2-5 and V is TRBV10-3; D unclear. The V gene's germline CDR1 is ENHRY and CDR2 SYGVKD. V lost 8 bases to trimming and J lost 4 bases, with 2 bases between them. The CDR3 spans 9 residues. CDR3 in amino acids: CAIRETQYF. The CDR3 bases are TGTGCCATCCGAGAGACCCAGTACTTC.

The chain employs TRBV30 and TRBJ1-6; D unresolved. V was trimmed by 1 base and J by 6 bases, leaving 13 bases between them. In germline, CDR1 is GTSNPN, CDR2 SVGIG (reference sequence). This CDR3 spans 15 amino acids. CDR3 in DNA: TGTGCCTGGAGTGAAGGGCGGGGAATTAATTCACCCCTCCACTTT. It encodes CAWSEGRGINSPLHF.

The chain links TRBV6-5 to TRBJ2-2, with 7 bases that match TRBD2. In germline, CDR1 is MNHEY, CDR2 SVGAGI. V trimming: 5 bases; J trimming: 4 bases; junction bases outside the gene matches: 4. The CDR3 is 14 amino acids. CDR3 residues: CASSRDYITGELFF. CDR3 bases: TGTGCCAGCAGTCGGGACTACATCACCGGGGAGCTGTTTTTT.

This chain links TRBV5-1 with TRBJ1-2, with TRBD1 matching 8 bases. The V segment lost 1 base and the J segment 7 bases; nucleotides outside the gene matches: 15. The V gene's germline CDR1 is SGHRS and CDR2 YFSETQ. The CDR3 totals 17 residues. This CDR3 reads CASSLLPQGAISRGYTF. CDR3 coding DNA: TGCGCCAGCAGCTTGCTGCCCCAGGGGGCCATCTCTCGTGGCTACACCTTC. Full variable domain (outside the CDR3, taken from reference TRBV5-1 and TRBJ1-2): KAGVTQTPRYLIKTRGQQVTLSCSPISGHRSVSWYQQTPGQGLQFLFEYFSETQRNKGNFPGRFSGRQFSNSRSEMNVSTLELGDSALYLCASSLLPQGAISRGYTFGSGTRLTVV.

The chain employs TRBV6-2 or TRBV6-3 and TRBJ2-3; D possibly corresponds to TRBD2 (5 bases). V lost 5 bases to trimming and J lost 5 bases, with 14 bases between them. In germline, CDR1 is MNHEY, CDR2 SVGEGT. This CDR3 has 14 amino acids. CDR3 in amino acids: CASSPGGLLDTQYF. The CDR3 bases are TGTGCCAGCAGTCCCGGCGGACTTCTAGATACGCAGTATTTT.

V and J are TRBV4-3 and TRBJ2-3; 7 bases are shared with TRBD2. CDR1 is LGHNA and CDR2 is YSLEER in the germline V gene. CDR3 length: 15 residues. V trimming: 1 base; J trimming: 2 bases; junction bases outside the gene matches: 3. The CDR3 region has the DNA TGCGCCAGCAGCCAAGCGGGAGGCTACACAGATACGCAGTATTTT. This gives the protein CASSQAGGYTDTQYF.

This clone was seen once. The V call is TRBV29-1, the J call TRBJ1-4; 7 nucleotides match TRBD1. The CDR3 totals 15 residues. Germline V gene data show CDR1 as SQVTM and CDR2 as ANQGSEA. Trimming removed 4 bases from V and 2 bases from J; junction bases left unmatched: 7. CDR3 sequence reads: CSVAGGRLTNEKLFF. The CDR3 nucleotides read TGCAGCGTTGCAGGGGGTCGGTTGACTAATGAAAAACTGTTTTTT. Using reference TRBV29-1 and TRBJ1-4 for the parts outside the CDR3, the full variable domain is SAVISQKPSRDICQRGTSLTIQCQVDSQVTMMFWYRQQPGQSLTLIATANQGSEATYESGFVIDKFPISRPNLTFSTLTVSNMSPEDSSIYLCSVAGGRLTNEKLFFGSGTQLSVL.

The chain employs TRBV5-1 and TRBJ2-6; 7 bases align to TRBD1. Losses at the gene ends were 4 bases for V and 2 bases for J; bases not matched to a gene: 12. Per germline, CDR1 SGHRS and CDR2 YFSETQ. The CDR3 contains 18 residues. The CDR3 bases are TGCGCCAGCAGCGTCAGGGGGAACCCTAACCCTGGGGCCAACGTCCTGACTTTC. Its translation: CASSVRGNPNPGANVLTF.

The rearrangement joins TRBV18 to TRBJ1-5; 10 bases fit TRBD1. CDR1 and CDR2 (germline): KGHSH, LQKENI. The CDR3 spans 19 residues. V lost 3 bases, J lost 0 bases, and 11 bases stayed unmatched. The CDR3 nucleotides read TGTGCCAGCTCACCCACACCGGGACAGGGGAGTTATAGCAATCAGCCCCAGCATTTT. Protein: CASSPTPGQGSYSNQPQHF.

J is TRBJ2-7 and V is TRBV18; D might be TRBD1 (5 bases). CDR3 length equals 14 residues. Trimming took off 3 bases at V and 2 bases at J, with 11 bases between the two ends. The germline V gene encodes CDR1 KGHSH and CDR2 LQKENI. The CDR3 sequence: CASSPGDRAYEQYV. The CDR3 nucleotides are TGTGCCAGCTCACCGGGCGACAGAGCCTACGAGCAGTACGTC.

The chain has TRBV4-3 and TRBJ2-5; 9 nucleotides align to TRBD2. CDR1 LGHNA and CDR2 YSLEER come from the germline V gene. The CDR3 is 17 amino acids. V trimming: 0 bases; J trimming: 2 bases; junction bases outside the gene matches: 7. In DNA form, the CDR3 reads TGCGCCAGCAGCCAAGATCTGGTAGCGGGAGTTCAAGAGACCCAGTACTTC. Protein sequence: CASSQDLVAGVQETQYF.

This chain links TRBV10-3 with TRBJ2-3, with 7 bases identical to TRBD1. The CDR3 sequence is 16 residues long. Germline CDR1 ENHRY, CDR2 SYGVKD. The junction had 7 bases not matched to a gene; V was cut back by 4 bases and J by 0 bases. CDR3 amino acids: CAISARGGESTDTQYF. The CDR3 bases are TGTGCCATCAGTGCAAGAGGGGGCGAAAGCACAGATACGCAGTATTTT.

V usage is TRBV7-2 and J usage is TRBJ2-1; 7 bases match TRBD2. The germline V gene encodes CDR1 SGHTA and CDR2 FQGNSA. There are 16 residues in the CDR3. Trimming removed 2 bases from V and 0 bases from J; junction bases left unmatched: 4. CDR3 region: CASSLRAGSSYNEQFF. The CDR3 bases are TGTGCCAGCAGCTTACGAGCGGGAAGCTCCTACAATGAGCAGTTCTTC.

The rearrangement links TRBV19 to TRBJ1-1; no clear D gene. The CDR3 consists of 13 residues. V lost 2 bases and J 8 bases, leaving 12 bases between the germline ends. Germline-derived CDR1 and CDR2 are LNHDA and SQIVND (reference sequence). The CDR3 loop is CASSIPGGPEAFF. The CDR3 nucleotides read TGTGCCAGTAGTATACCCGGCGGGCCCGAAGCTTTCTTT.

This chain links TRBV3-1 (or the pseudogene TRBV3-2) with TRBJ2-1; 11 bases are shared with TRBD1. This CDR3 contains 16 residues. Germline CDR1 LGHDT, CDR2 YNNKEL (reference sequence). V dropped 0 bases and J dropped 3; count of bases not matched to a gene: 1. The CDR3 DNA follows: TGTGCCAGCAGCCAAGATGGGACAGGGGGCTACAATGAGCAGTTCTTC. Translation: CASSQDGTGGYNEQFF.

V usage is TRBV19 and J usage is TRBJ1-1; the match to TRBD1 covers 8 bases. CDR1 and CDR2 from the germline V gene are LNHDA and SQIVND (reference sequence). V lost 3 bases, J lost 0 bases, and 9 bases stayed unmatched. The CDR3 has 17 residues. The CDR3 here is CASSISRGRGMNTEAFF. CDR3 sequence (DNA): TGTGCCAGTAGTATCAGCAGGGGGCGAGGGATGAACACTGAAGCTTTCTTT. Looking up the rest from reference TRBV19 and TRBJ1-1 gives the full variable domain: DGGITQSPKYLFRKEGQNVTLSCEQNLNHDAMYWYRQDPGQGLRLIYYSQIVNDFQKGDIAEGYSVSREKKESFPLTVTSAQKNPTAFYLCASSISRGRGMNTEAFFGQGTRLTVV.

V and J are TRBV5-4 and TRBJ1-2; D is undetermined. The CDR3 is made up of 13 amino acids. Between the trimmed V and J ends, which lost 0 bases and 4 bases, there was a span of 7 bases. The germline V gene has CDR1 SGHNT and CDR2 YYREEE (reference sequence). DNA of the CDR3: TGTGCCAGCAGCTTGGACAGCTCCTATGGCTACACCTTC. Residues: CASSLDSSYGYTF.

The rearrangement joins TRBV10-1 to TRBJ2-5; D might be TRBD2 (6 bases). Between the trimmed V and J ends, which lost 5 bases and 0 bases, there was a span of 7 bases. CDR3 length: 13 residues. The germline V gene has CDR1 WNHNN and CDR2 SYGVQD (reference sequence). CDR3 nucleotide sequence: TGCGCCAGCAGTTCGGGAGACCAAGAGACCCAGTACTTC. Translating it yields CASSSGDQETQYF.

The chain couples TRBV6-1 to TRBJ2-7; TRBD1 agrees at 9 bases. Germline trimming cut 1 base from V and 7 bases from J; bases unmatched to any gene: 8. Germline V CDR1 and CDR2: MNHNS, SASEGT. There are 15 residues in the CDR3. The CDR3 here is CASSEVKQGAREQYF. CDR3 bases: TGTGCCAGCAGTGAAGTGAAACAGGGGGCGAGAGAGCAGTACTTC.

Of note for this clone: One junction end does not reproduce the germline sequence, and a read error may be involved. The gene calls are TRBV6-5 and TRBJ2-7; 8 nucleotides line up with TRBD2. From germline, CDR1 is MNHEY and CDR2 SVGAGI. There are 13 residues in the CDR3. The CDR3: CASIAGNSNEQYF. CDR3 coding DNA: TGTGCCAGCATAGCGGGAAACTCCAACGAGCAGTACTTC.

This sequence joins TRBV18 and TRBJ1-6; 10 bases map to TRBD1. Germline CDR1 KGHSH, CDR2 LQKENI. The length of the CDR3 is 16 residues. Germline trimming cut 3 bases from V and 7 bases from J; bases unmatched to any gene: 6. In nucleotides, the CDR3 is TGTGCCAGCTCACCCACCCTGGGACAGGGGAATTCACCCCTCCACTTT. Its translation: CASSPTLGQGNSPLHF.

The genes are TRBV5-5 and TRBJ2-6, with D perhaps matching TRBD1 (6 bases). Germline CDR1 reads SGHKS; CDR2 reads YYEKEE (reference sequence). With 4 bases removed from V and 10 bases from J, the gap between germline ends came to 12 bases. CDR3 length: 13 amino acids. The CDR3 sequence is CASSAGTTNVLTF. The CDR3 DNA sequence: TGTGCCAGCAGCGCCGGGACAACAAACGTCCTGACTTTC.